What follows is one T cell receptor beta chain and its context. These data are taken from a study of T cell changes during pregnancy in multiple sclerosis. The CDR3 has 16 residues. In germline, CDR1 is LNHDA, CDR2 SQIVND (reference sequence). Trimming at V came to 5 bases and at J to 4 bases, leaving 13 bases not matched to a gene. The table came from immunoSEQ multiplex PCR; TCRdb's copy has only in-frame clones and leaves some out. This sample carries roughly 100,000 clones, about nine tenths of them seen once, and the ten largest clones take 1.6%. The V gene is TRBV19, the J gene TRBJ1-2; TRBD1 aligns across 7 bases. This clonotype was sampled from a female donor with multiple sclerosis, enrolled in a pregnancy study. Sequencing used peripheral blood, obtained after pregnancy. The CDR3 loop is CASSPTDRSEVYGYTF. The CDR3 region has the DNA TGTGCCAGTAGTCCAACGGACAGGTCGGAGGTCTATGGCTACACCTTC.